The following is a T cell receptor beta chain sequence with its context. This entry is derived from a study of blood T cell repertoires in COVID-19. The overall study: The United States, Italy and Spain were the sources of the acute and convalescent COVID-19 samples.

As originally analysed: Nucleated cell counts were estimated from reference gene primer amplification. Profiling relied on immunoSEQ multiplex PCR, and the TCRdb table lists in-frame clones only, not all of them. That table furnishes V, J and clone size, whereas the DNA furnished D and trimming. The table lists just under 150,000 clones, over 65% of them singletons. CDR1 is MNHEY and CDR2 is SMNVEV in the germline V gene (reference sequence). This CDR3 comprises 15 residues. V gave up 6 bases and J gave up 2 bases; unmatched junction bases: 7. The specimen was peripheral blood. The clonotype comes from a human donor in a cohort sampled during active COVID-19. The V and J genes are TRBV27 and TRBJ1-5; TRBD1 aligns across 7 bases. The CDR3 DNA follows: TGTGCCAGCAGCCCCCAGGGGGTTGGCAATCAGCCCCAGCATTTT. It yields the protein CASSPQGVGNQPQHF.